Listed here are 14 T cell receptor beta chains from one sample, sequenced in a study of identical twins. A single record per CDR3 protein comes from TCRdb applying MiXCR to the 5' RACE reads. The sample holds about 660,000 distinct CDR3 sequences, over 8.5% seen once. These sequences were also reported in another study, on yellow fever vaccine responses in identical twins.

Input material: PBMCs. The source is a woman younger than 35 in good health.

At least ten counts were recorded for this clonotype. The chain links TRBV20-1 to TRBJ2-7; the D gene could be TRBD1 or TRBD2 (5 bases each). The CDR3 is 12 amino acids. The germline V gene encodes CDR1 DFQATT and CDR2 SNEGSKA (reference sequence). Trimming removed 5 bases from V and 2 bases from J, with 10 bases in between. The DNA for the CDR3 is TGCAGTGCTCGGGACCAGGCCTACGAGCAGTACTTC. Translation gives CSARDQAYEQYF.

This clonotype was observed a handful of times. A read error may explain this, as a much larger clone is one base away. The CDR3 sequence: CASSPPKGTEQYF. CDR3 DNA: TGTGCCAGCAGCCCCCCCAAGGGGACCGAGCAGTACTTC. The chain recombines TRBV5-5 with TRBJ2-7; D may match TRBD1 or TRBD2 (5 bases each). This CDR3 comprises 13 residues. The germline V gene has CDR1 SGHKS and CDR2 YYEKEE (reference sequence). Trimming pared 4 bases from V and 6 bases from J, leaving 14 bases between.

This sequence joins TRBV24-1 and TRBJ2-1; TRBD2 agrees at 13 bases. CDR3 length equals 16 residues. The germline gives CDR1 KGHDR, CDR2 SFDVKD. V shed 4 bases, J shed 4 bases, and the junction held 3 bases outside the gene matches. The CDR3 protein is CATSEATSGGYNEQFF. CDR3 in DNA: TGTGCCACCAGTGAGGCGACTAGCGGGGGGTACAATGAGCAGTTCTTC.

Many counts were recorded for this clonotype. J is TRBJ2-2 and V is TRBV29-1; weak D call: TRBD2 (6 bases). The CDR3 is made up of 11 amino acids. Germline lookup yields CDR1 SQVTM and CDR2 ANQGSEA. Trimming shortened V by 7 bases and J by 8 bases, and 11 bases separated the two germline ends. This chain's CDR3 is CSASEGGELFF. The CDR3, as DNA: TGCAGCGCTAGCGAAGGGGGGGAGCTGTTTTTT.

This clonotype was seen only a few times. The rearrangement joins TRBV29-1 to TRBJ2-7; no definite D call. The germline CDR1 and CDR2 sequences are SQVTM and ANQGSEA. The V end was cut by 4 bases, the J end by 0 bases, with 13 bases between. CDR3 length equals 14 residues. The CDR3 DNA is TGCAGCGTTGTGGCTGGGCAGACCTCCTACGAGCAGTACTTC. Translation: CSVVAGQTSYEQYF.

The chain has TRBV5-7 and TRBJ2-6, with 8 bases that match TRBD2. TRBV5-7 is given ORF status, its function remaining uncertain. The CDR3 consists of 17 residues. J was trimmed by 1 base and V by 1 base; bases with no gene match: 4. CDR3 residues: CASSLSGGVSGANVLTF. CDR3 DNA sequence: TGTGCCAGCAGCTTGTCCGGGGGGGTTTCTGGGGCCAACGTCCTGACTTTC.

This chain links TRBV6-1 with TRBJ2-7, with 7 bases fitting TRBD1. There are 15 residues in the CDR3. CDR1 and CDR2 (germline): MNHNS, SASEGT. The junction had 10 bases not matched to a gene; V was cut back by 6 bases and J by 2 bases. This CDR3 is CASRRGNRGPYEQYF. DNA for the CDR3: TGTGCCAGCAGACGCGGTAACAGGGGCCCCTACGAGCAGTACTTC.

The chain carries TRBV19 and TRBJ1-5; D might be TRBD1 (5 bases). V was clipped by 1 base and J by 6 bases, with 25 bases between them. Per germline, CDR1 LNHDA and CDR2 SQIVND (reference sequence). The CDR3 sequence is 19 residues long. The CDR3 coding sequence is TGTGCCAGTAGTATAGGACCTTCCAATGTCGGGGCTTTTCCTCAGCCCCAGCATTTT. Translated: CASSIGPSNVGAFPQPQHF.

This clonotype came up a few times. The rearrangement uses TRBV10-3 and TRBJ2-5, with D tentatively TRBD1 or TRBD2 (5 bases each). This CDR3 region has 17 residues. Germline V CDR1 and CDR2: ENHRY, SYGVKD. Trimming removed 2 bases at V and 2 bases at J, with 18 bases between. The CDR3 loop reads CAISEAEQVGKQETQYF. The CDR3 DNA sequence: TGTGCCATCAGTGAGGCGGAACAGGTCGGGAAACAAGAGACCCAGTACTTC.

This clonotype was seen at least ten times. CDR3 residues: CSVHSGETTDTQYF. As DNA, the CDR3 is TGCAGTGTCCACTCAGGGGAGACCACAGATACGCAGTATTTT. This chain connects TRBV20-1 to TRBJ2-3; a weak D match, TRBD1 (6 bases). Trimming shortened V by 7 bases and J by 2 bases, and 16 bases separated the two germline ends. The CDR3 sequence is 14 residues long. From germline, CDR1 is DFQATT and CDR2 SNEGSKA (reference sequence).

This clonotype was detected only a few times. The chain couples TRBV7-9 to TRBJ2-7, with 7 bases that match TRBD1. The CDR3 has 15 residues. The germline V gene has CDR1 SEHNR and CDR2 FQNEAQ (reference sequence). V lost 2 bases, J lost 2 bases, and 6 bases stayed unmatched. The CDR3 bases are TGTGCCAGCAGCTTAAGGGCCGGGACAGCCTACGAGCAGTACTTC. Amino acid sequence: CASSLRAGTAYEQYF.

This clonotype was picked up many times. The CDR3 region is CASSLPIPGTDTQYF. In DNA, the CDR3 is TGTGCCAGCAGCCTCCCAATTCCCGGCACAGATACGCAGTATTTT. The V gene is TRBV4-2, the J gene TRBJ2-3, with D hard to call. The CDR3 spans 15 residues. From germline, CDR1 is LGHNA and CDR2 YNFKEQ. V was trimmed by 4 bases and J by 1 base, leaving 12 bases between them.

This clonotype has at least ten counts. CDR3 sequence reads: CASSDLDTQYF. CDR3 nucleotides: TGTGCCAGCAGTGATCTAGATACGCAGTATTTT. V gene TRBV27 combines with J gene TRBJ2-3; D remains unclear. Germline assignment: CDR1 MNHEY and CDR2 SMNVEV (reference sequence). Trimming left V 5 bases short and J 5 bases short, with 5 bases between. The CDR3 is made up of 11 amino acids.

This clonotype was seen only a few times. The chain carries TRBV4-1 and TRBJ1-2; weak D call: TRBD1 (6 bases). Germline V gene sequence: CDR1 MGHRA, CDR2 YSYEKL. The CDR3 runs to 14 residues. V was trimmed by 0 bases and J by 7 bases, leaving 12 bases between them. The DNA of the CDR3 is TGCGCCAGCAGCCAAGAGAGGGGGTCCCCTGGCTACACCTTC. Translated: CASSQERGSPGYTF.